These 2 T cell receptor beta chains were sequenced from one sample in a study of neurological immune-mediated disorders. MiXCR, applied by TCRdb to the 5' RACE reads, yields one record per CDR3 protein. Of 85,000 to 100,000 distinct CDR3 sequences in the sample, 3.5% were seen once. Specimen: PBMCs. All receptors come from a young woman with multiple sclerosis.

The sample holds many counts of this clonotype. The V call is TRBV2, the J call TRBJ2-1; no clear D gene. This CDR3 is built from 12 residues. Trimming pared 6 bases from V and 5 bases from J, leaving 8 bases between. Germline-derived CDR1 and CDR2 are SNHLY and FYNNEI. CDR3 DNA: TGTGCCAGCAGCCTGGATGACAATGAGCAGTTCTTC. This encodes CASSLDDNEQFF.

This clonotype was counted at least ten times. A junction end diverges from the germline sequence, so it may reflect a read error. This chain joins TRBV12-3 or TRBV12-4 and TRBJ2-7; D not resolved. This CDR3 region has 11 residues. The CDR3 is CASSTLGGRSF. CDR3 bases: TGTGCCAGCAGCACCCTGGGCGGACGTTCATTC.